These T cell receptor beta chains were read from a single sample in a study of T cell responses to AZD1222 COVID-19 vaccine. Sequencing used immunoSEQ multiplex PCR; TCRdb keeps in-frame clones, though not all of them. Of 140,000 to 150,000 clones listed, approximately 92% are singletons. The specimen comprised peripheral blood, sampled on day 0 of AZD1222 vaccination. Receptor source: an adult in good health. The CDR3 runs from the conserved cysteine through the conserved F or W. A D gene is named only where the DNA matches it firmly. Clone size is not always given. Where it is, it says once, few, many or a class for expanded clones.

j_gene | abundance | d_gene | v_gene | CDR3nt | CDR3aa
TRBJ1-2 | few | NA | TRBV14 | TGTGCCAGCAGCCAAGATTCAGGGTACGAAGGACGCTATGGCTACACCTTC | CASSQDSGYEGRYGYTF
TRBJ2-1 | NA | TRBD2 | TRBV6-5 | TGTGCCAGCAGTTACGGCGGGAGAAGACAGAATGAGCAGTTCTTC | CASSYGGRRQNEQFF
TRBJ1-2 | NA | NA | TRBV19 | TGTGCCAGTAGTATGGTTGTGGATTTCAACATGTCTAACTATGGCTACACCTTC | CASSMVVDFNMSNYGYTF
TRBJ1-5 | NA | NA | TRBV6-5 | TGTGCCAGCAGTTATCATGGGGGGCATCAGCCCCAGCATTTT | CASSYHGGHQPQHF
TRBJ2-1 | NA | TRBD2 | TRBV27 | TGTGCCAGCAGTTTAACGAATCTAGCGGGAGGTTATGGCTCCTACAATGAGCAGTTCTTC | CASSLTNLAGGYGSYNEQFF
TRBJ2-4 | NA | TRBD2 | TRBV12-5 | TGTGCTAGTGGTTTCGGGACTAGCGGGCTCCGCCTAGCCAAAAACATTCAGTACTTC | CASGFGTSGLRLAKNIQYF
TRBJ1-2 | NA | NA | TRBV30 | TGTGCCTGGAGAGAGGGCCCTGCCAGCGGGGGCTACACCTTC | CAWREGPASGGYTF
TRBJ2-5 | NA | NA | TRBV28 | TGTGCCAGCAGTTTGGGGGGATCCACCTTTGGGACCCAGTACTTC | CASSLGGSTFGTQYF
TRBJ2-2 | NA | NA | TRBV2 | TGTGCCAGCAGAAGGAGGGAAGTGGACACCGGGGAGCTGTTTTTT | CASRRREVDTGELFF
TRBJ2-1 | NA | NA | TRBV30 | TGTGCCTGGAGTATAGGGGCCCAATTCAATGAGCAGTTCTTC | CAWSIGAQFNEQFF
TRBJ1-2 | NA | NA | TRBV27 | TGTGCCAGCAGTTTACAGGGTGAGCATGGCTACACCTTC | CASSLQGEHGYTF
TRBJ2-7 | NA | NA | TRBV10-2 | TGCGCCAGCGAGGGCTATGATTCCTACGAGCAGTACTTC | CASEGYDSYEQYF
TRBJ1-1 | NA | NA | TRBV7-2 | TGTGCCAGCAGCTTAGAAGGTAGGACACCCAACACTGAAGCTTTCTTT | CASSLEGRTPNTEAFF
TRBJ2-7 | NA | NA | TRBV10-2 | TGCGCCAGCGGAAGCCGGGGGTACGAGCAGTACTTC | CASGSRGYEQYF
TRBJ1-5 | NA | NA | TRBV9 | TGTGCCAGCAGCGTAGCCGGGGGCGTGCAGCCCCAGCATTTT | CASSVAGGVQPQHF
TRBJ1-2 | NA | NA | TRBV3-1/TRBV3-2 | TGTGCCAGCAGCCTTAGCTCGCTTACTAACTATGGCTACACCTTC | CASSLSSLTNYGYTF
TRBJ1-6 | NA | NA | TRBV5-1 | TGCGCCAGCAGCCCCGGGACACCAAATTCACCCCTCCACTTT | CASSPGTPNSPLHF
TRBJ1-5 | NA | NA | TRBV24-1 | TGTGCCACCAGTGATCGAGATCAGCCCCAGCATTTT | CATSDRDQPQHF
TRBJ2-3 | NA | NA | TRBV7-9 | TGTGCCAGCAGCTTAACGGGCCCTAAGGATACGCAGTATTTT | CASSLTGPKDTQYF
TRBJ2-1 | NA | NA | TRBV9 | TGTGCCAGCAGCCCCCCGAGGGGGGCGGCTGAGCAGTTCTTC | CASSPPRGAAEQFF
TRBJ1-1 | many | NA | TRBV5-1 | TGCGCCAGCAGCTTGGCAGGCGGATACACTGAAGCTTTCTTT | CASSLAGGYTEAFF
TRBJ2-7 | NA | NA | TRBV30 | TGTGCCTGGAGTATGATCCTTTACGAGCAGTACTTC | CAWSMILYEQYF
TRBJ2-3 | NA | TRBD1 | TRBV6-5 | TGTGCCAGCAGTTACTCGGACAGGAGAATAACAGATACGCAGTATTTT | CASSYSDRRITDTQYF
TRBJ1-2 | few | NA | TRBV25-1 | TGTGCCAGCAAGACCCTAGGGAATGGCTACACCTTC | CASKTLGNGYTF
TRBJ1-1 | NA | NA | TRBV6-1 | TGTGCCAGCAGTGAACAAAGGGTAGAAGCTTTCTTT | CASSEQRVEAFF
TRBJ2-4 | NA | NA | TRBV11-2 | TGTGCCAGCAGCTTAGATGACGGGGGAGGAAACATTCAGTACTTC | CASSLDDGGGNIQYF
TRBJ2-3 | NA | NA | TRBV5-1 | TGCGCCAGCAGCGGCCCCCTGGGGGGCTGGGCTAGCACAGATACGCAGTATTTT | CASSGPLGGWASTDTQYF